This T cell receptor beta chain appears in the sequencing data of a study of shared clonotypes between healthy human individuals. Whole-study results and caveats: Few donors restricted represented genetic and exposure-history diversity. The four-donor shared clonotypes exceeded non-shared clonotypes in generation probability, with non-shared ones scoring lower.

Worth noting for this clone: Its specificity is not known.

Sequenced by immunoSEQ multiplex PCR; TCRdb stores in-frame clones only, minus some. The sample yields a few million clones, more than 90% seen once. CDR3 length: 12 amino acids. The germline CDR1 and CDR2 sequences are SGHRS and YFSETQ. Trimming stripped 4 bases from V and 4 bases from J, with 8 bases between. Adults of Caucasian background living in Nashville, Tennessee made up all donors. Splitting the CD4+ cells yielded a CD45RA+ naive subset and a CD45RA-negative memory subset. The receptor was isolated from a young man in good health. The chain uses TRBV5-1 and TRBJ1-2, with D hard to call. The sequenced sample was naive CD4+ T cells sorted from blood. Subset specified: CD45RA+ positively selected. CDR3 residues: CASSPLGYGYTF. The CDR3 DNA is TGCGCCAGCAGCCCTTTGGGCTATGGCTACACCTTC.